This T cell receptor beta chain was found in a study of T-cell memory formation after mild COVID-19. Study-level results: Clones contracting over day 15 to 85 were CD4/CD8 balanced, with later expanders leaning CD4+. The finding that pre-infection memory included some responding clones suggested that cross-reactive memory joined.

This clonotype was counted a few times. Antigen specificity is unknown. The TCR alpha and TCR beta cDNA libraries, bearing sample barcodes and UMIs, were generated by 5'RACE using constant-segment primers. TCRdb itself ran the 5' RACE reads through MiXCR, one entry per CDR3 protein. The data contain about 560,000 distinct CDR3 sequences, about 20% of them singletons. V was pared by 1 base and J by 1 base, with 10 bases between. This CDR3 region has 15 residues. The chain couples TRBV12-3 or TRBV12-4 to TRBJ1-1; weak D call: TRBD1 (5 bases). The sequence derives from an adult woman who had mild COVID-19 (a few samples of this study predate the infection). Cell type and time point are not known. The sequenced material came from PBMCs or a T cell subset sorted from them (not recorded which). The CDR3 DNA reads as TGTGCCAGCAGTTTAGTGGGCGGGGGGAACACTGAAGCTTTCTTT. Translated: CASSLVGGGNTEAFF.